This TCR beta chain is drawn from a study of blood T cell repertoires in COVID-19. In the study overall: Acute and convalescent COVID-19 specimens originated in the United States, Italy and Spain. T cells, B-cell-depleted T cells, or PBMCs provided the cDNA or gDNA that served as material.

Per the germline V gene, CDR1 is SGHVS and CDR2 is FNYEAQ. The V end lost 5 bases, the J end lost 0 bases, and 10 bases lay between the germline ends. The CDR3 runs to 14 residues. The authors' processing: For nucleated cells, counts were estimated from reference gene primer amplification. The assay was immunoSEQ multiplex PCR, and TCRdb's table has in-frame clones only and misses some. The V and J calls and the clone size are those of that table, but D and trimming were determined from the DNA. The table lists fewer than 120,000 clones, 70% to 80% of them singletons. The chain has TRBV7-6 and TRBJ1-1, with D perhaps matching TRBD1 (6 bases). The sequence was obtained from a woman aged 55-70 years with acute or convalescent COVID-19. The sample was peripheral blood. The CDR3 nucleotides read TGTGCCAGCAGCGCAGGGGCGGTGAACACTGAAGCTTTCTTT. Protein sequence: CASSAGAVNTEAFF.